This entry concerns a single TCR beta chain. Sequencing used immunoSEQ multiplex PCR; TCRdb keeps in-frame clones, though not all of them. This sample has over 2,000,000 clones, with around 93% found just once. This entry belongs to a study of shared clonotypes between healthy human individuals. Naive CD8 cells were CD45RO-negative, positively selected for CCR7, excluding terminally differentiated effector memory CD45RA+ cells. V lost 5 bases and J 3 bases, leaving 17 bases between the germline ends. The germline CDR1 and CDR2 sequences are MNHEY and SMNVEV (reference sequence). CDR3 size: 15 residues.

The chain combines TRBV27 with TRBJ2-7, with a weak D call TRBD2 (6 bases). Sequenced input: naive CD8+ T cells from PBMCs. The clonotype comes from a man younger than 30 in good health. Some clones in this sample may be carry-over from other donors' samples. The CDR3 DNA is TGTGCCAGCAGTAGGGCCGGGAGAGGATACTACGAGCAGTACTTC. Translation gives CASSRAGRGYYEQYF.